The clone carrying this T cell receptor (beta chain) has a handful of counts. CDR1 and CDR2 (germline): PRHDT, FYEKMQ (reference sequence). The V end lost 5 bases, the J end lost 7 bases, and 18 bases lay between the germline ends. The CDR3 runs 16 residues. This sample was taken from a study of molecular identifiers for immune sequencing clone quantification. The authors built bulk TCR libraries by previously described methods with listed TCR primers. TCRdb independently ran MiXCR on the PCR reads; one entry per CDR3 protein. Counted here are about 68,000 distinct CDR3 sequences, 15% to 20% occurring once; the ten biggest clones make up nearly 1.5%.

The source material was naive CD8+ T cells from blood, with Jurkat cell RNA spiked in. Subset denoted: FACS-sorted CD8+CD4-CCR7+CD45RA+ naive T cells. This clonotype was sampled from a human donor in good health. Some libraries in this study had Jurkat cell RNA spiked in. The chain has TRBV13 and TRBJ1-6, with TRBD1 as a possible D gene (6 bases). In DNA form, the CDR3 reads TGTGCCAGCAGCACCTCACCGGGACAACAAAATTCACCCCTCCACTTT. Protein sequence: CASSTSPGQQNSPLHF.